Sequencing of this TCR beta chain was carried out in a study of blood T cell repertoires in COVID-19. Turning to the study itself: Specimens from acute and convalescent COVID-19 originated in the United States, Italy and Spain. PBMCs, B-cell-depleted T cells, or T cells were the source of the cDNA or gDNA that made up the material.

Per the authors' pipeline: Quantification of nucleated cells was approximated via reference gene primer amplification. Clones were read by immunoSEQ multiplex PCR, and TCRdb kept only the in-frame ones, dropping some. The V and J calls and clone size are taken from that table; D and trimming were inferred from the DNA. The table has 240,000 or so clones, 82% seen once. The germline gives CDR1 MNHEY, CDR2 SVGAGI. The J segment lost 7 bases and the V segment lost 4 bases, leaving 8 bases of the junction unmatched. The CDR3 is 16 amino acids. The chain combines TRBV6-5 with TRBJ2-1; 12 positions match TRBD2. This TCR was recovered from a woman of 80 years or more with acute or convalescent COVID-19. The sample was peripheral blood. The CDR3 coding sequence is TGTGCCAGCAGTTTTGAGACTAGCGGGGGACGGAATGAGCAGTTCTTC. Translated, it gives CASSFETSGGRNEQFF.